Below, one T cell receptor (beta chain) is given with its context. TCRdb's table, derived via immunoSEQ multiplex PCR, lists solely in-frame clones and lacks some. The sample lists a few hundred thousand clones, around 89% occurring once. These data come from a study of blood T cell repertoires in COVID-19. This receptor was identified in a woman aged 55-70 years with acute or convalescent COVID-19. The sample comprised peripheral blood.

The CDR3 coding sequence is TGTGCCAGCTCGGCCGGGACAGGGGTCTCACCCCTCCACTTT. As protein: CASSAGTGVSPLHF. This rearrangement joins TRBV27 to TRBJ1-6, with TRBD1 matching 10 bases. CDR3 length: 14 amino acids. Germline values: CDR1 MNHEY, CDR2 SMNVEV (reference sequence). The junction had 8 bases not matched to a gene; V was cut back by 8 bases and J by 10 bases.